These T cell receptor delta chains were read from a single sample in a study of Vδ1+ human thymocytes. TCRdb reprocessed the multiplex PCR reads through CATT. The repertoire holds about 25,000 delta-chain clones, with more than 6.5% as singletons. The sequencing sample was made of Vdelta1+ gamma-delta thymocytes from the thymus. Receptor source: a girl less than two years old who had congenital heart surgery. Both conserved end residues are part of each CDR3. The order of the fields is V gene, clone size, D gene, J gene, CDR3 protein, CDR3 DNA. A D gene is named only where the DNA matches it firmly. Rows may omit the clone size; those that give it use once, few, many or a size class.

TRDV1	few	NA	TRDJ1	CALGELSSPRMPTDKLIF	TGTGCTCTTGGGGAACTATCGTCCCCGCGAATGCCCACCGATAAACTCATCTTT
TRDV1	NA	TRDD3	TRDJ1	CALGERRPPSFPIGVGDTRADKLIF	TGTGCTCTTGGGGAAAGGCGACCTCCTTCGTTCCCCATTGGGGTGGGGGATACGCGGGCCGATAAACTCATCTTT
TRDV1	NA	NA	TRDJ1	CALGEPTPPPSDKLIF	TGTGCTCTTGGGGAACCTACACCTCCGCCGTCCGATAAACTCATCTTT
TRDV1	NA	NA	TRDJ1	CALGEPVNGATDKLIF	TGTGCTCTTGGGGAACCGGTTAACGGCGCCACCGATAAACTCATCTTT
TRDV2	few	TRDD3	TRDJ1	CACVIIWGIRDPLSTDKLIF	TGTGCCTGTGTCATAATCTGGGGGATACGAGACCCCCTCTCCACCGATAAACTCATCTTT
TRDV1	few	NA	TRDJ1	CALGETSRLIF	TGTGCTCTTGGGGAAACTTCCAGGCTCATCTTT
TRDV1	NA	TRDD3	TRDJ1	CALGELSYGGGYRVGLIF	TGTGCTCTTGGGGAACTTTCCTACGGTGGGGGATACAGGGTAGGACTCATCTTT
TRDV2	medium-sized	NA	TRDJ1	CACDLPPPVSLGGYTDKLIF	TGTGCCTGTGACTTACCCCCCCCGGTAAGCCTGGGAGGGTACACCGATAAACTCATCTTT
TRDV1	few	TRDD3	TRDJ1	CALGERRGYAHTDKLIF	TGTGCTCTTGGGGAACGGAGGGGATACGCTCACACCGATAAACTCATCTTT
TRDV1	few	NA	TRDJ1	CALGELGLPRIHQPLEYTDKLIF	TGTGCTCTTGGGGAACTAGGGCTCCCCCGGATCCATCAACCCTTAGAGTACACCGATAAACTCATCTTT
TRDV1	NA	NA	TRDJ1	CALGTKLYTDKLIF	TGTGCTCTTGGGACGAAACTTTACACCGATAAACTCATCTTT
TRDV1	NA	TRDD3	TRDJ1	CALGEVQHGGYLQILIF	TGTGCTCTTGGGGAAGTCCAGCACGGGGGATACCTACAGATACTCATCTTT
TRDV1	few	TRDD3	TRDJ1	CALGEGLFLGDTRELIF	TGTGCTCTTGGGGAAGGACTCTTTCTGGGGGATACGCGTGAACTCATCTTT
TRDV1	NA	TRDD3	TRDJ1	CALGPPPPDTGGSGPYTDKLIF	TGTGCTCTTGGGCCGCCTCCGCCGGATACGGGGGGATCCGGACCGTACACCGATAAACTCATCTTT
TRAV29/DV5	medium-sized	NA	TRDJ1	CAARSALQYTDKLIF	TGTGCAGCAAGAAGCGCCCTACAGTACACCGATAAACTCATCTTT
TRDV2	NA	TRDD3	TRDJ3	CAFRRVLGETLSWDTRQMFF	TGTGCCTTCCGGAGGGTACTGGGGGAAACTCTCTCCTGGGACACCCGACAGATGTTTTTC
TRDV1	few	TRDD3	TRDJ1	CALGEIVPPNYWGPGYTDKLIF	TGTGCTCTTGGGGAAATCGTTCCTCCGAATTACTGGGGACCCGGGTACACCGATAAACTCATCTTT
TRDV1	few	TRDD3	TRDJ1	CALGELAKLGVVTDKLIF	TGTGCTCTTGGGGAACTGGCGAAGCTGGGGGTCGTAACCGATAAACTCATCTTT
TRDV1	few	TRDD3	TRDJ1	CALGETFLLTGGFRVCTDKLIF	TGTGCTCTTGGGGAAACCTTCCTCCTAACTGGGGGATTTCGGGTTTGCACCGATAAACTCATCTTT
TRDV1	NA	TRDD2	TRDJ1	CALGEINRSGPSYVGGHLCDDKLIF	TGTGCTCTTGGGGAAATCAATCGCTCCGGCCCTTCCTACGTGGGGGGCCACCTATGTGACGATAAACTCATCTTT
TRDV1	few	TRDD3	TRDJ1	CALGKGWGIPINDKLIF	TGTGCTCTTGGGAAGGGCTGGGGGATCCCAATCAACGATAAACTCATCTTT
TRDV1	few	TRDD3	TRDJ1	CALGELGYPWGTRRVPPLLGGLIF	TGTGCTCTTGGGGAACTAGGGTACCCGTGGGGGACACGTCGGGTCCCACCACTTCTCGGAGGACTCATCTTT
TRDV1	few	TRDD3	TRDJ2	CALGELVGGLAQLFF	TGTGCTCTTGGGGAACTGGTGGGGGGATTGGCACAACTCTTCTTT
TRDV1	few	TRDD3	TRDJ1	CALGVNWGMGTSTDKLIF	TGTGCTCTTGGCGTAAACTGGGGGATGGGGACGAGCACCGATAAACTCATCTTT